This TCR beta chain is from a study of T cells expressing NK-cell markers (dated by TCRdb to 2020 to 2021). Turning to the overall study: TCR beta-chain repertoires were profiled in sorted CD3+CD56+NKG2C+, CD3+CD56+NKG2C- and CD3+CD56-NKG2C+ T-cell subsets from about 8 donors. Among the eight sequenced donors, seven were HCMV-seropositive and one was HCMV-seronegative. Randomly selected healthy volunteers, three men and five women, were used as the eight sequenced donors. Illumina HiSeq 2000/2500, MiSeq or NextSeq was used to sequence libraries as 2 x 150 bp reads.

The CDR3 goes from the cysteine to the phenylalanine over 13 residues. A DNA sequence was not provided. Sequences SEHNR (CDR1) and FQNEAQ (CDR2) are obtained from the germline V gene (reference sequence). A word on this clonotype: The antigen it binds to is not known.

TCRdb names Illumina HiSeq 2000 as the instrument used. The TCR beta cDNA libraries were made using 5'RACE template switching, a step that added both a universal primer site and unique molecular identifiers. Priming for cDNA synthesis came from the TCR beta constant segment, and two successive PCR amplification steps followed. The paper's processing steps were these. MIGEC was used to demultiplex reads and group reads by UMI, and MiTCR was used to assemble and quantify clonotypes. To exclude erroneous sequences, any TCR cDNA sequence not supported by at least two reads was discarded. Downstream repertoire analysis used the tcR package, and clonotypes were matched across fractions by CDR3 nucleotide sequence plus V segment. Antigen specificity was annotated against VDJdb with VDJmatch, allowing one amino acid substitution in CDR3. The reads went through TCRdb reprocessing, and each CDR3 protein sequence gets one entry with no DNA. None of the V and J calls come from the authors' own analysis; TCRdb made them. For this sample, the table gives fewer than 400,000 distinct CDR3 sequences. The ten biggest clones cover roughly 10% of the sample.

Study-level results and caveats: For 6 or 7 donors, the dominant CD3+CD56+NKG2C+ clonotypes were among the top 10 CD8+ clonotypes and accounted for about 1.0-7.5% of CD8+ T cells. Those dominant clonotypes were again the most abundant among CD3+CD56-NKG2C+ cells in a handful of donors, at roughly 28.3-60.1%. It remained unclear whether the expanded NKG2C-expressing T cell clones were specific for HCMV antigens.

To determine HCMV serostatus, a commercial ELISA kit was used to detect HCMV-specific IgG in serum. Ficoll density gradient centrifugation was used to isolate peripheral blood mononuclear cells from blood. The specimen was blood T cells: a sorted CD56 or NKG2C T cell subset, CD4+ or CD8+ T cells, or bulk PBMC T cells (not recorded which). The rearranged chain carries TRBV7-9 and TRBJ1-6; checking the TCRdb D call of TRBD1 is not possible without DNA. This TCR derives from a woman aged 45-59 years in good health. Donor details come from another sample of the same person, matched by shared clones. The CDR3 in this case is CASSPPGGSPLHF.